The 25 T cell receptor beta chains below all came from one sample that was sequenced in a study of cytomegalovirus exposure and HLA in healthy donors (TCRdb year 2017). The method was the immunoSEQ multiplex PCR assay. For the multiplex PCR, a mixture combining 60 forward primers for TCR Vbeta segments and 13 reverse primers for TCR Jbeta segments was used. The clones in this table, taken by TCRdb from immuneACCESS, are in-frame only. Not every clone is retained; where verified, under half of the shortfall comes from an unresolved V gene, and the cause of the rest is unknown. This sample gives approximately 100,000 clones in total; under 80% of them show up just once. Of the sample, 5% to 7% is held by the ten largest clones. The sequenced sample was PBMCs. These receptors came from a woman aged 45-60 years in good health and CMV-seropositive.

The chain has TRBV5-4 and TRBJ1-3; D gene unclear. The CDR3 is made up of 14 amino acids. Germline lookup yields CDR1 SGHNT and CDR2 YYREEE (reference sequence). V lost 2 bases and J 7 bases, leaving 13 bases between the germline ends. Here the CDR3 DNA reads TGTGCCAGCAGCTTTGGAGGCTACAGTAACACCATATATTTT. This translates into CASSFGGYSNTIYF.

This chain links TRBV27 with TRBJ2-1, with D tentatively TRBD1 (6 bases). The length of the CDR3 is 14 residues. From germline, CDR1 is MNHEY and CDR2 SMNVEV (reference sequence). V was cut by 2 bases and J by 6 bases, with 11 bases left in between. CDR3 nucleotides: TGTGCCAGCAGTTTAAGGACAGTCGGCAATGAGCAGTTCTTC. Translating gives CASSLRTVGNEQFF.

The V gene is TRBV7-9, the J gene TRBJ1-2, with 7 positions matching TRBD1. This CDR3 is 15 amino acids long. The V gene's germline CDR1 is SEHNR and CDR2 FQNEAQ (reference sequence). Unmatched junction bases numbered 6, after V lost 1 base and J lost 4 bases. The CDR3 here is CASSLEGATTYGYTF. CDR3 sequence (DNA): TGTGCCAGCAGCTTAGAGGGGGCAACGACCTATGGCTACACCTTC.

This clone appeared a single time. This chain links TRBV4-2 with TRBJ2-5; TRBD2 aligns across 9 bases. The CDR3 is made up of 17 amino acids. Losses at the gene ends were 1 base for V and 0 bases for J; bases not matched to a gene: 6. Per germline, CDR1 LGHNA and CDR2 YNFKEQ. CDR3 loop: CASSQVSTSGYQETQYF. CDR3 nucleotide sequence: TGTGCCAGCAGCCAAGTTAGTACTAGCGGGTACCAAGAGACCCAGTACTTC.

The rearrangement links TRBV7-9 to TRBJ1-1; D is unclear. CDR3 size: 13 residues. Germline CDR1 and CDR2: SEHNR and FQNEAQ (reference sequence). Trimming pared 3 bases from V and 4 bases from J, leaving 9 bases between. CDR3 region: CASSFNYGTEAFF. CDR3 DNA sequence: TGTGCCAGCAGCTTTAATTACGGCACTGAAGCTTTCTTT.

The chain uses TRBV28 and TRBJ2-7, with 10 bases matching TRBD1. From germline, CDR1 is MDHEN and CDR2 SYDVKM. V trimming: 5 bases; J trimming: 2 bases; junction bases outside the gene matches: 12. CDR3 size: 17 residues. CDR3 DNA: TGTGCCAGCAGTCCAAGGCGGCGGGACAGGGGACCCTACGAGCAGTACTTC. It is translated as CASSPRRRDRGPYEQYF.

The J gene is TRBJ2-7, the V gene TRBV7-2, with D perhaps matching TRBD2 (5 bases). This CDR3 spans 14 amino acids. V was cut by 0 bases and J by 1 base, with 7 bases left in between. Germline CDR1 and CDR2: SGHTA and FQGNSA. The CDR3 region is CASSLARESYEQYF. As DNA, the CDR3 is TGTGCCAGCAGCTTAGCGAGGGAGTCCTACGAGCAGTACTTC.

The chain carries TRBV5-6 and TRBJ1-2; no definite D call. V was clipped by 4 bases and J by 4 bases, with 20 bases between them. Looked up from germline, CDR1 is SGHDT and CDR2 is YYEEEE. CDR3 length: 16 residues. CDR3 amino acids: CASSPPPRRSGYGYTF. For the CDR3, the DNA is TGTGCCAGCAGCCCCCCTCCCCGTCGGTCGGGCTATGGCTACACCTTC.

The rearrangement links TRBV18 to TRBJ2-5; TRBD1 matches at 9 bases. This CDR3 is built from 15 residues. V dropped 3 bases and J dropped 5; count of bases not matched to a gene: 7. Germline assignment: CDR1 KGHSH and CDR2 LQKENI. This chain's CDR3 is CASSPLQGALETQYF. CDR3 coding DNA: TGTGCCAGCTCACCCCTACAGGGGGCACTTGAGACCCAGTACTTC.

The chain has TRBV5-4 and TRBJ1-2; 9 bases line up with TRBD1. The V and J ends lost 4 bases and 7 bases, in that order; junction bases with no gene match: 11. This CDR3 is built from 15 residues. Germline V gives CDR1 SGHNT, CDR2 YYREEE (reference sequence). The CDR3 region has the DNA TGTGCCAGCAGCGCGTCCCTACAGGGGGCGGGTGGCTACACCTTC. Its protein product is CASSASLQGAGGYTF.

The rearrangement uses TRBV2 and TRBJ2-7; 9 positions match TRBD2. Germline CDR1 and CDR2: SNHLY and FYNNEI. Trimming cost V 6 bases and J 1 base; bases outside gene matches: 7. The CDR3 has 15 residues. The CDR3 sequence: CASRRTSASSYEQYF. The CDR3 nucleotides are TGTGCCAGCAGGCGGACTAGCGCATCTTCCTACGAGCAGTACTTC.

This chain uses TRBV19 with TRBJ1-4, with D uncertain. The germline V and J ends were trimmed by 7 bases and 0 bases, with 9 bases remaining between them. The CDR3 covers 14 residues. The germline V gene encodes CDR1 LNHDA and CDR2 SQIVND (reference sequence). DNA for the CDR3: TGTGCCAGTAATGAGCCGTCAACTAATGAAAAACTGTTTTTT. This codes for CASNEPSTNEKLFF.

Relative to its sample, this clone is medium-sized. The rearrangement uses TRBV7-2 and TRBJ2-7, with 7 bases fitting TRBD1. The CDR3 is made up of 13 amino acids. The germline V gene encodes CDR1 SGHTA and CDR2 FQGNSA. Germline trimming cut 5 bases from V and 3 bases from J; bases unmatched to any gene: 4. CDR3 sequence (DNA): TGTGCCAGCAGCAACCGGGACAGCTACGAGCAGTACTTC. Protein sequence: CASSNRDSYEQYF.

The V call is TRBV7-9, the J call TRBJ2-5, with D tentatively TRBD1 (5 bases). The J call may be mistaken, given a closer DNA end match to TRBJ2-7. The CDR3 covers 14 residues. Germline CDR1 SEHNR, CDR2 FQNEAQ (reference sequence). DNA of the CDR3: TGTGCCAGCAGCCCCCAAAGGGGCATCTACGAGCAGTACTTC. Translating it yields CASSPQRGIYEQYF.

J is TRBJ2-7 and V is TRBV15, with 8 bases identical to TRBD2. The CDR3 runs 16 residues. Germline V gene sequence: CDR1 LNHNV, CDR2 YYDKDF (reference sequence). Trimming took 0 bases from V and 4 from J; bases not matched to a gene: 8. The CDR3: CATSREGGGTAYEQYF. The DNA for the CDR3 is TGTGCCACCAGCAGAGAAGGCGGGGGGACCGCATACGAGCAGTACTTC. Together with reference TRBV15 and TRBJ2-7, the CDR3 gives the full variable domain: DAMVIQNPRYQVTQFGKPVTLSCSQTLNHNVMYWYQQKSSQAPKLLFHYYDKDFNNEADTPDNFQSRRPNTSFCFLDIRSPGLGDTAMYLCATSREGGGTAYEQYFGPGTRLTVT.

This clone was recorded only once. The V call is TRBV5-1, the J call TRBJ1-1; 9 bases agree with TRBD1. The CDR3 has 17 residues. Losses at the gene ends were 3 bases for V and 1 base for J; bases not matched to a gene: 10. Germline V gives CDR1 SGHRS, CDR2 YFSETQ. DNA of the CDR3: TGCGCCAGCAGCTCCTACCCCGCGGGACAGGGGAACACTGAAGCTTTCTTT. Protein sequence: CASSSYPAGQGNTEAFF.

The chain links TRBV7-2 to TRBJ2-5; 10 bases match TRBD2. CDR1 is SGHTA, CDR2 FQGNSA, per germline. The junction had 5 bases not matched to a gene; V was cut back by 3 bases and J by 4 bases. The CDR3 is 15 amino acids. CDR3: CASSFELAGRETQYF. The CDR3 coding sequence is TGTGCCAGCAGCTTCGAACTAGCGGGGAGAGAGACCCAGTACTTC. The complete variable domain, with remaining parts taken from reference TRBV7-2 and TRBJ2-5, reads GAGVSQSPSNKVTEKGKDVELRCDPISGHTALYWYRQSLGQGLEFLIYFQGNSAPDKSGLPSDRFSAERTGGSVSTLTIQRTQQEDSAVYLCASSFELAGRETQYFGPGTRLLVL.

The chain employs TRBV9 and TRBJ2-3, with D uncertain. Looked up from germline, CDR1 is SGDLS and CDR2 is YYNGEE. Between the trimmed V and J ends, which lost 3 bases and 1 base, there was a span of 12 bases. The CDR3 totals 15 residues. CDR3 sequence reads: CASSAQPGRTDTQYF. The CDR3 coding sequence is TGTGCCAGCAGCGCCCAACCCGGTCGCACAGATACGCAGTATTTT.

CDR3 loop: CASSLRTGGGRNSPLHF. The CDR3 DNA is TGTGCCAGCTCACTCCGGACAGGGGGGGGAAGGAATTCACCCCTCCACTTT. The chain recombines TRBV18 with TRBJ1-6; 10 bases match TRBD1. J was trimmed by 7 bases and V by 4 bases; bases with no gene match: 10. The CDR3 runs to 17 residues. Germline V lookup: CDR1 KGHSH, CDR2 LQKENI.

This sequence joins TRBV5-1 and TRBJ2-1; perhaps TRBD2 as D (7 bases). V lost 0 bases and J lost 3, with 13 bases in between. CDR1 and CDR2 (germline): SGHRS, YFSETQ. This CDR3 spans 16 amino acids. This chain's CDR3 is CASSLAGGLYYNEQFF. The CDR3 DNA reads TGCGCCAGCAGCTTGGCGGGGGGCCTCTACTACAATGAGCAGTTCTTC.

The chain uses TRBV28 and TRBJ2-1, with D unresolved. Trimming left V 3 bases short and J 8 bases short, with 11 bases between. This CDR3 has 13 residues. Germline V gene sequence: CDR1 MDHEN, CDR2 SYDVKM. The CDR3 sequence is CASSFLVRHEQFF. The CDR3 nucleotides read TGTGCCAGCAGTTTTTTGGTGCGGCATGAGCAGTTCTTC.

This chain links TRBV11-2 with TRBJ1-1; D gene ambiguous. The V gene's germline CDR1 is SGHAT and CDR2 FQNNGV. The CDR3 loop spans 15 amino acids. The ends were cut back, 5 bases at V and 5 bases at J, with 18 bases in the middle. This chain's CDR3 is CASSTPRGTRTEAFF. The CDR3 bases are TGTGCCAGCAGCACCCCCCGGGGAACGCGGACTGAAGCTTTCTTT.

This chain links TRBV28 with TRBJ2-7; 8 bases are a match to TRBD2. J was trimmed by 3 bases and V by 6 bases; bases with no gene match: 10. The CDR3 runs to 15 residues. Germline-derived CDR1 and CDR2 are MDHEN and SYDVKM. DNA of the CDR3: TGTGCCAGCAGCCCGGGGGGGCAGGGATTCTACGAGCAGTACTTC. This gives the protein CASSPGGQGFYEQYF.

The rearrangement links TRBV7-2 to TRBJ1-5; tentative D call: TRBD1 (5 bases). The V and J ends lost 1 base and 2 bases respectively, with 9 bases between them. Looked up from germline, CDR1 is SGHTA and CDR2 is FQGNSA. The CDR3 contains 15 residues. CDR3: CASSLGLGGNQPQHF. CDR3 nucleotides: TGTGCCAGCAGCTTAGGACTAGGGGGCAATCAGCCCCAGCATTTT.

The chain employs TRBV19 and TRBJ1-5; perhaps TRBD1 as D (6 bases). The V and J ends lost 7 bases and 0 bases respectively, with 10 bases between them. The germline CDR1 and CDR2 sequences are LNHDA and SQIVND (reference sequence). The CDR3 is 14 amino acids. The CDR3, as DNA: TGTGCCAGTAACCTACAGGGTAGCAATCAGCCCCAGCATTTT. Protein product: CASNLQGSNQPQHF.